These 13 T cell receptor beta chains were all obtained from the same sample, sequenced in a study of T cells in Graves' hyperthyroidism and ophthalmopathy. Template material for amplifying TCR beta CDR3 regions consisted of RNA transcripts. The TCR CDR3 first-round RT-PCR relied on the HTBI primer set. In TCRdb, the multiplex PCR reads were re-called with MiXCR into one record per CDR3 protein. Of 470,000 or so distinct CDR3 sequences in the sample, 20% are singletons; the top ten hold about 26%. The material sequenced was blood. The receptors originated from a young man with Graves' hyperthyroidism.

V is TRBV6-5 and J is TRBJ2-5; 11 bases fit TRBD2. This CDR3 comprises 16 residues. V lost 2 bases and J lost 4; bases outside the gene matches: 6. The germline gives CDR1 MNHEY, CDR2 SVGAGI. The CDR3 coding sequence is TGTGCCAGCAGTTACCCTTTAGCGGGAGGGCGAGAGACCCAGTACTTC. Encoded protein: CASSYPLAGGRETQYF.

This clonotype was seen at least ten times. This chain links TRBV5-1 with TRBJ2-5; D perhaps matches TRBD1 (6 bases). CDR1 is SGHRS, CDR2 YFSETQ, per germline. V lost 0 bases and J lost 3, with 6 bases in between. CDR3 size: 13 residues. The CDR3 coding sequence is TGCGCCAGCAGCTTGGGACAGGAAGAGACCCAGTACTTC. It codes for CASSLGQEETQYF.

The chain employs TRBV6-1 and TRBJ1-5; D gene uncertain. With 5 bases removed from V and 5 bases from J, the gap between germline ends came to 10 bases. Germline V gene sequence: CDR1 MNHNS, CDR2 SASEGT. This CDR3 has 13 residues. As DNA, the CDR3 is TGTGCCAGCAGTAGAATGGTATATCAGCCCCAGCATTTT. The encoded protein is CASSRMVYQPQHF.

This clonotype was counted ten times or more. This chain connects TRBV12-3 or TRBV12-4 to TRBJ1-1; D not certain. The CDR3 covers 12 residues. Trimming left V 6 bases short and J 7 bases short, with 12 bases between. The DNA of the CDR3 is TGTGCCAGCAGACCTCCGAGTGGTGAAGCTTTCTTT. It encodes CASRPPSGEAFF.

The chain links TRBV12-3 or TRBV12-4 to TRBJ1-5; 8 bases line up with TRBD1. V lost 2 bases and J lost 4; bases outside the gene matches: 7. The CDR3 has 16 residues. The CDR3 sequence: CASSLNRGGKNQPQHF. The CDR3 DNA sequence: TGTGCCAGCAGTTTAAACAGGGGGGGAAAAAATCAGCCCCAGCATTTT.

At least ten counts were recorded for this clonotype. The chain joins TRBV6-5 to TRBJ1-1; D is unclear. Trimming cost V 6 bases and J 0 bases, with 11 bases left between them. From germline, CDR1 is MNHEY and CDR2 SVGAGI. The CDR3 has 14 amino acids. CDR3 protein: CASSPRQLNTEAFF. CDR3 nucleotide sequence: TGTGCCAGCAGCCCTAGGCAGTTGAACACTGAAGCTTTCTTT.

The table lists this clonotype with many counts. The J gene is TRBJ2-7, the V gene TRBV28; the D is unclear. Germline V gene sequence: CDR1 MDHEN, CDR2 SYDVKM. Trimming pared 8 bases from V and 2 bases from J, leaving 7 bases between. The CDR3 is 11 residues long. The CDR3 sequence: CASVDAYEQYF. In DNA form, the CDR3 reads TGTGCCAGCGTTGACGCCTACGAGCAGTACTTC. Variable domain in full (rest from reference TRBV28 and TRBJ2-7): DVKVTQSSRYLVKRTGEKVFLECVQDMDHENMFWYRQDPGLGLRLIYFSYDVKMKEKGDIPEGYSVSREKKERFSLILESASTNQTSMYLCASVDAYEQYFGPGTRLTVT.

This clonotype was seen ten or more times. This chain links TRBV6-5 with TRBJ1-3; D unclear. The CDR3 covers 14 residues. CDR1 MNHEY and CDR2 SVGAGI come from the germline V gene. V dropped 0 bases and J dropped 3 bases, with 6 bases sitting between them. This chain's CDR3 is CASSYSKFGNTIYF. CDR3 sequence (DNA): TGTGCCAGCAGTTACTCGAAATTTGGAAACACCATATATTTT.

The chain has TRBV6-1 and TRBJ1-1, with a weak D call TRBD1 (6 bases). Trimming removed 3 bases from V and 11 bases from J, with 10 bases in between. The CDR3 consists of 11 residues. CDR1 MNHNS and CDR2 SASEGT come from the germline V gene. The CDR3 is CASSETGVAFF. The CDR3 DNA follows: TGTGCCAGCAGTGAGACAGGCGTCGCTTTCTTT.

At least ten counts were recorded for this clonotype. The J gene is TRBJ1-1, the V gene TRBV3-1, with a weak D call TRBD1 (5 bases). Germline lookup yields CDR1 LGHDT and CDR2 YNNKEL (reference sequence). Trimming removed 5 bases from V and 4 bases from J, with 5 bases in between. The CDR3 sequence is 11 residues long. This chain's CDR3 is CASSGATEAFF. DNA of the CDR3: TGTGCCAGCAGCGGGGCCACTGAAGCTTTCTTT.

This clonotype has a count of ten or more. The chain has TRBV7-2 and TRBJ2-5; D not resolved. V was trimmed by 1 base and J by 5 bases, leaving 14 bases between them. The germline gives CDR1 SGHTA, CDR2 FQGNSA. The CDR3 covers 15 residues. The chain's CDR3 is CASSLGTGVWETQYF. The CDR3 DNA reads as TGTGCCAGCAGCTTAGGAACTGGGGTTTGGGAGACCCAGTACTTC.

In this sample, this clonotype turned up many times. The chain carries TRBV7-9 and TRBJ2-7, with 10 bases fitting TRBD1. The CDR3 length is 15 residues. Losses at the gene ends were 1 base for V and 5 bases for J; bases not matched to a gene: 5. Germline V gene sequence: CDR1 SEHNR, CDR2 FQNEAQ (reference sequence). The CDR3 here is CASSLEGQGIHEQYF. In nucleotides, the CDR3 is TGTGCCAGCAGCTTAGAGGGACAGGGGATCCACGAGCAGTACTTC.

The table lists this clonotype with a few counts. The rearrangement joins TRBV12-3 or TRBV12-4 to TRBJ2-7; no clear D gene. Trimming left V 7 bases short and J 0 bases short, with 13 bases between. The CDR3 is 14 amino acids. Here the CDR3 DNA reads TGTGCCAGCAAGAAAGGGCCCAGCTCCTACGAGCAGTACTTC. Its protein product is CASKKGPSSYEQYF.